Listed below are T cell receptor beta chains from one sample, sequenced in a study of shared clonotypes between healthy human individuals. The repertoire was sequenced with immunoSEQ multiplex PCR; TCRdb's copy has only in-frame clones and lacks some. The sample yields millions of clones, roughly nine tenths seen once. Source material: naive CD4+ T cells sorted from blood. These receptors originate from a man younger than 35 in good health. Each CDR3 is given with its conserved first and last residue. The order of the fields is CDR3 protein, clone size, CDR3 length, V gene, J gene. Expanded clones get a size class; other rows say once, few or many, or leave the size out.

CASSAGGQETQYF	NA	13	TRBV2	TRBJ2-5
CASRGANTEAFF	NA	12	TRBV10-1	TRBJ1-1
CASSETGQGSYEQYF	NA	15	TRBV6-1	TRBJ2-7
CASSYGGSRQTQYF	NA	14	TRBV6-5	TRBJ2-5
CASSLAGASGANVLTF	NA	16	TRBV5-1	TRBJ2-6
CASSEGTSNYGYTF	NA	14	TRBV6-5	TRBJ1-2
CAWSVRVDTEAFF	few	13	TRBV30	TRBJ1-1
CASSDTSSYNSPLHF	NA	15	TRBV6-5	TRBJ1-6
CASSPTYTARSYEQYF	NA	16	TRBV18	TRBJ2-7
CASSLVGRTDTQYF	NA	14	TRBV28	TRBJ2-3
CASSWGELRPGRGYTF	NA	16	TRBV5-6	TRBJ1-2
CASSRDPHTDTQYF	NA	14	TRBV5-1	TRBJ2-3
CASSNGGVDTQYF	NA	13	TRBV6-5	TRBJ2-3
CASSPSDRGGYTF	once	13	TRBV5-8	TRBJ1-2
CASSRTSDYGYTF	NA	13	TRBV18	TRBJ1-2
CASITDRSGTEAFF	NA	14	TRBV2	TRBJ1-1
CASSQKTQYF	NA	10	TRBV2	TRBJ2-5
CASSRGMGGYGYTF	NA	14	TRBV5-6	TRBJ1-2
CASSLPRGEQFF	NA	12	TRBV6-1	TRBJ2-1
CASSLGGFGELFF	NA	13	TRBV7-2	TRBJ2-2
CASSRAERGITDTQYF	once	16	TRBV11-2	TRBJ2-3
CASSPQDSPYTEAFF	once	15	TRBV5-1	TRBJ1-1
CALSIKDLNEKLFF	NA	14	TRBV2	TRBJ1-4
CSVEGLAGSGPYGYTF	NA	16	TRBV29-1	TRBJ1-2
CASSPGDFLYEQYF	NA	14	TRBV18	TRBJ2-7
CASSYGERDTDTQYF	NA	15	TRBV6-5	TRBJ2-3
CASSRTSNTGELFF	NA	14	TRBV9	TRBJ2-2
CASMSVGVVTDTQYF	NA	15	TRBV6-1	TRBJ2-3
CAISESGTNEKLFF	NA	14	TRBV10-3	TRBJ1-4
CASSQEKGRETQYF	NA	14	TRBV4-2	TRBJ2-5
CASHLGQSTYEQYF	NA	14	TRBV2	TRBJ2-7
CASSGEGGPYGYTF	NA	14	TRBV7-9	TRBJ1-2